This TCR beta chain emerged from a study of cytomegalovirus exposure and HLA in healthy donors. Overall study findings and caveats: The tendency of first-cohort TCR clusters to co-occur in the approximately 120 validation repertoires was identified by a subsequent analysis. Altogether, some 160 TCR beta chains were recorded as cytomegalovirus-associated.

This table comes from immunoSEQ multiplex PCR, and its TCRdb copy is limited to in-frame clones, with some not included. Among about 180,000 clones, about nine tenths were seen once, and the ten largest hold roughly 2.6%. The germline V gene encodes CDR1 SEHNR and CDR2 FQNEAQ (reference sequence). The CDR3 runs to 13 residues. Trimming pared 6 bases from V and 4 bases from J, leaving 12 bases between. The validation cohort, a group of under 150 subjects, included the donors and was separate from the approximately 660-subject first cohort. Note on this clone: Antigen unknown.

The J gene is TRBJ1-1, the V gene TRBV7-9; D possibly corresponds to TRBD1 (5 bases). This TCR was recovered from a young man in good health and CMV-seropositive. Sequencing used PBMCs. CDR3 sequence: CASRLGGGTEAFF. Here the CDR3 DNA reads TGTGCCAGCAGACTCGGGGGTGGCACTGAAGCTTTCTTT. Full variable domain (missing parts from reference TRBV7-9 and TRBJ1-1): DTGVSQNPRHKITKRGQNVTFRCDPISEHNRLYWYRQTLGQGPEFLTYFQNEAQLEKSRLLSDRFSAERPKGSFSTLEIQRTEQGDSAMYLCASRLGGGTEAFFGQGTRLTVV.